A selection of T cell receptor beta chains follows, all from one sample in a study of cytotoxic CD8 clonotypes in ibrutinib-treated CLL. Method: immunoSEQ multiplex PCR; TCRdb's copy keeps in-frame clones and lacks some. The sample has 250,000 to 350,000 clones, 76% seen once. The sample here was PBMCs, taken at disease progression, from a patient treated with ibrutinib. These receptors all come from a human donor with chronic lymphocytic leukemia. Both conserved end residues are part of each CDR3. A D gene is named only where the DNA matches it firmly. Clone size appears in some rows only: once, few, many, or a class for an expanded clone.

clone_size: few; d_call: -; j_call: TRBJ2-7; v_call: TRBV6-5; cdr3_aa: CASSKAHEQYF; cdr3_nt: TGTGCCAGCTCAAAGGCCCACGAGCAGTACTTC
clone_size: -; d_call: TRBD1; j_call: TRBJ2-3; v_call: TRBV5-3; cdr3_aa: CARSLGLRQGETDTQYF; cdr3_nt: TGTGCCAGAAGCTTGGGGCTTCGACAGGGTGAAACAGATACGCAGTATTTT
clone_size: -; d_call: -; j_call: TRBJ1-5; v_call: TRBV19; cdr3_aa: CASSIVGGQPQHF; cdr3_nt: TGTGCCAGTAGTATAGTTGGAGGACAGCCCCAGCATTTT
clone_size: -; d_call: TRBD2; j_call: TRBJ2-1; v_call: TRBV27; cdr3_aa: CASSSALAGYNEQFF; cdr3_nt: TGTGCCAGCAGTTCAGCACTAGCGGGATACAATGAGCAGTTCTTC
clone_size: -; d_call: TRBD1; j_call: TRBJ2-2; v_call: TRBV11-2; cdr3_aa: CASSFRWTGNTGELFF; cdr3_nt: TGTGCCAGCAGCTTTCGTTGGACAGGGAACACCGGGGAGCTGTTTTTT
clone_size: -; d_call: -; j_call: TRBJ2-7; v_call: TRBV6-5; cdr3_aa: CASSPPGTYEQYF; cdr3_nt: TGTGCCAGCAGTCCGCCGGGCACATACGAGCAGTACTTC
clone_size: -; d_call: TRBD1; j_call: TRBJ1-1; v_call: TRBV6-6; cdr3_aa: CASSPQTQTGRPEAFF; cdr3_nt: TGTGCCAGCAGTCCTCAGACGCAGACAGGGAGGCCTGAAGCTTTCTTT
clone_size: -; d_call: -; j_call: TRBJ2-7; v_call: TRBV6-5; cdr3_aa: CASSPRSGYEQYF; cdr3_nt: TGTGCCAGCAGCCCCCGGTCCGGCTACGAGCAGTACTTC
clone_size: -; d_call: -; j_call: TRBJ2-7; v_call: TRBV6-4; cdr3_aa: CASSSWGRYEQYF; cdr3_nt: TGTGCCAGCAGTTCCTGGGGGCGGTACGAGCAGTACTTC
clone_size: few; d_call: TRBD2; j_call: TRBJ2-2; v_call: TRBV28; cdr3_aa: CASGTGGRAGTGELFF; cdr3_nt: TGTGCCAGTGGGACTGGCGGGAGGGCCGGCACCGGGGAGCTGTTTTTT
clone_size: few; d_call: -; j_call: TRBJ2-6; v_call: TRBV9; cdr3_aa: CASSDADVLTF; cdr3_nt: TGTGCCAGCAGCGACGCCGACGTCCTGACTTTC
clone_size: -; d_call: -; j_call: TRBJ2-3; v_call: TRBV9; cdr3_aa: CASSVDRGGTDTQYF; cdr3_nt: TGTGCCAGCAGCGTAGATCGCGGGGGCACAGATACGCAGTATTTT
clone_size: -; d_call: TRBD2; j_call: TRBJ2-2; v_call: TRBV12-5; cdr3_aa: CASGSLAGGPRELFF; cdr3_nt: TGTGCTAGTGGGTCTCTAGCGGGAGGGCCACGGGAGCTGTTTTTT
clone_size: -; d_call: TRBD1; j_call: TRBJ2-7; v_call: TRBV5-1; cdr3_aa: CASSLAGGFTYEQYF; cdr3_nt: TGCGCCAGCAGCTTGGCAGGGGGCTTTACCTACGAGCAGTACTTC
clone_size: -; d_call: TRBD1; j_call: TRBJ1-1; v_call: TRBV28; cdr3_aa: CASGMRTGVSLNTEAFF; cdr3_nt: TGTGCCAGCGGAATGAGGACAGGGGTTTCCCTGAACACTGAAGCTTTCTTT
clone_size: -; d_call: -; j_call: TRBJ1-1; v_call: TRBV6-5; cdr3_aa: CASSPDIWSTEAFF; cdr3_nt: TGTGCCAGCAGCCCCGACATCTGGAGCACTGAAGCTTTCTTT
clone_size: -; d_call: -; j_call: TRBJ1-2; v_call: TRBV29-1; cdr3_aa: CSVESGEYGYTF; cdr3_nt: TGCAGCGTTGAATCTGGGGAGTATGGCTACACCTTC
clone_size: -; d_call: -; j_call: TRBJ1-4; v_call: TRBV20-1; cdr3_aa: CSASKIKKLFF; cdr3_nt: TGCAGTGCTAGTAAGATTAAAAAACTGTTTTTT